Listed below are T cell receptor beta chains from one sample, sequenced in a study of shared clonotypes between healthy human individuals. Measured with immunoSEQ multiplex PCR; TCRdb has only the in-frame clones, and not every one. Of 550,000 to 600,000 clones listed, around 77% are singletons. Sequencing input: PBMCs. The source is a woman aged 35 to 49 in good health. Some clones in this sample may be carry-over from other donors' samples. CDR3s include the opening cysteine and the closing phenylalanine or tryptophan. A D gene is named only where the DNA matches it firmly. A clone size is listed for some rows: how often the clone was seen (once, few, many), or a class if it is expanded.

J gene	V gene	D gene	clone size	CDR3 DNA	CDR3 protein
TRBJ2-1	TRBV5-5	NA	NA	TGTGCCAGCAGTTTTAGGGATTTACCGGAGGGGGAGCAGTTCTTC	CASSFRDLPEGEQFF
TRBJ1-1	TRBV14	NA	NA	TGTGCCAGCAGCCAATCTCCGAACACTGAAGCTTTCTTT	CASSQSPNTEAFF
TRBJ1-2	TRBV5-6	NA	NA	TGTGCCAGCAGCCGGCCGAACTATGGCTACACCTTC	CASSRPNYGYTF
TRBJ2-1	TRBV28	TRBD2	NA	TGTGCCAGCAGTTTATATCGAGCGGGACCCGGTGGTGAGCAGTTCTTC	CASSLYRAGPGGEQFF
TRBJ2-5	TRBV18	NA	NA	TGTGCCAGCTCACTGCAGACAGGGAGGCAAGAGACCCAGTACTTC	CASSLQTGRQETQYF
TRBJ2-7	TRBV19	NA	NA	TGTGCCAGTAGTATTCTGGCGGGTGACTCCTACGAGCAGTACTTC	CASSILAGDSYEQYF
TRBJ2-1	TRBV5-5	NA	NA	TGTGCCAGCAGCTCAGCGGCTTACAATGAGCAGTTCTTC	CASSSAAYNEQFF
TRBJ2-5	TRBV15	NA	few	TGTGCCACCAGCAGAGTCTCAGTAGGGGAGACCCAGTACTTC	CATSRVSVGETQYF
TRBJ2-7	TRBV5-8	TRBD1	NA	TGTGCCAGCAGCTTGTACAGGGGTGGATCCTACGAGCAGTACTTC	CASSLYRGGSYEQYF
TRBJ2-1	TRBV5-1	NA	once	TGCGCCAGCAGCTTTACAGCTGACAATGAGCAGTTCTTC	CASSFTADNEQFF
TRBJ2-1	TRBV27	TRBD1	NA	TGTGCCAGCAGTAGGGACAGGGGGCGGAATGAGCAGTTCTTC	CASSRDRGRNEQFF
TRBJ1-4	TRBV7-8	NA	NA	TGTGCCAGCAGCTTAAACCGGGGAGAAAAACTGTTTTTT	CASSLNRGEKLFF
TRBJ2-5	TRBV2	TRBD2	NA	TGTGCCAGCACCCTTTTCGGGGGGGAGACCCAGTACTTC	CASTLFGGETQYF
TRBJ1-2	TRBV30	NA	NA	TGTGCCTGGAGTGTCTTCGGTGGCTACACCTTC	CAWSVFGGYTF
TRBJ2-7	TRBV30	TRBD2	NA	TGTGCCTGGAGTGTATCTTTCGAGAGCGGGAGAGATGGCGAGCAGTACTTC	CAWSVSFESGRDGEQYF
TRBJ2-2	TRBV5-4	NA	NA	TGTGCCAGCAGCTCACAGGGTGGCACCGGGGAGCTGTTTTTT	CASSSQGGTGELFF
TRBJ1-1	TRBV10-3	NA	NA	TGTGCCATCAGAGACGGACCCATGAACACTGAAGCTTTCTTT	CAIRDGPMNTEAFF
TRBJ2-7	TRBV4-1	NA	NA	TGCGCCAGCAGCCAAGAACGGGACACCTACTACGAGCAGTACTTC	CASSQERDTYYEQYF
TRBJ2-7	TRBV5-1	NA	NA	TGCGCCAGCAGCTTGGTTGCAGGGATGGTCTACGAGCAGTACTTC	CASSLVAGMVYEQYF
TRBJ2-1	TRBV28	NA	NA	TGTGCCAGCACCCCCCCCCGGACCAAGCAGTTCTTC	CASTPPRTKQFF
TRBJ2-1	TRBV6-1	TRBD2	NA	TGTGCCAGCAGCCCACGGACTAGCGGGAGCTTGGAGCAGTTCTTC	CASSPRTSGSLEQFF
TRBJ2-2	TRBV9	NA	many	TGTGCCAGCAGCCCTACAAACACCGGGGAGCTGTTTTTT	CASSPTNTGELFF
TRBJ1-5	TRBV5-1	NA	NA	TGCGCCAGCAGGGTCGGGGAGGTTAGCAATCAGCCCCAGCATTTT	CASRVGEVSNQPQHF
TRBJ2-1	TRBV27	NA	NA	TGTGCCAGCAGTAGGGGACGGGGGACGCTCTACAATGAGCAGTTCTTC	CASSRGRGTLYNEQFF
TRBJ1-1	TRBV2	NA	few	TGTGCCAGCACCTCGTATCAGAACACTGAAGCTTTCTTT	CASTSYQNTEAFF
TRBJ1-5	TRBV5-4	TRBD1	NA	TGTGCCAGCAGTTTGGACAGGCGAAAAAATCAGCCCCAGCATTTT	CASSLDRRKNQPQHF
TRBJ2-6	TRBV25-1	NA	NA	TGTGCCAGCAGTGAATATTCGTCCTCTGGGGCCAACGTCCTGACTTTC	CASSEYSSSGANVLTF
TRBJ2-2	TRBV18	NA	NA	TGTGCCAGCTCACCAAGGGCAGGGGAGACCGGGGAGCTGTTTTTT	CASSPRAGETGELFF
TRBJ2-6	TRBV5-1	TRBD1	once	TGCGCCAGCAGCTGGACAGGCAGCTCTGGGGCCAACGTCCTGACTTTC	CASSWTGSSGANVLTF
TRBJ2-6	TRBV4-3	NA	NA	TGCGCCAGCAGCCAAGATCTGGGTGTTTCTGGGGCCAGCGTCCTGACTTTC	CASSQDLGVSGASVLTF
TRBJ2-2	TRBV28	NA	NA	TGTGCCAGCAGCTTATCGGTGGGAGCCCCCGGGGAGCTGCTTTTT	CASSLSVGAPGELLF
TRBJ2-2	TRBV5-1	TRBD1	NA	TGCGCCAGCAGCTTTGTCAGGGGGCGCGACACCGGGGAGCTGTTTTTT	CASSFVRGRDTGELFF
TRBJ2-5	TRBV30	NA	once	TGTGCCTGGAGTTCCCAGACCCAGTACTTC	CAWSSQTQYF
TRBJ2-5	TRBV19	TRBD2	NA	TGTGCCAGTAGTAGCGGGAGGAAGGAGACCCAGTACTTC	CASSSGRKETQYF
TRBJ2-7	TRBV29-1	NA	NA	TGCAGCGTTGGGTTTGGTGGGGTCGAGCAGTACTTC	CSVGFGGVEQYF
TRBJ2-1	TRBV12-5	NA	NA	TGTGCTAGTGGTACCAAGGGAAATGAGCAGTTCTTC	CASGTKGNEQFF
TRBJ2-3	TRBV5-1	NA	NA	TGCGCCAGCAGCGTTGGTAACACCGGAGATACGCAGTATTTT	CASSVGNTGDTQYF
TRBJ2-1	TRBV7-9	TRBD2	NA	TGTGCCAGCAGCTTATTGGCTAGCGGGAGCGGTGGGAATGAGCAGTTCTTC	CASSLLASGSGGNEQFF
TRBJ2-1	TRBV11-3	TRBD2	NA	TGTGCCAGCAGCTTAAGAGGCGGGGGCTCCTACAATGAGCAGTTCTTC	CASSLRGGGSYNEQFF
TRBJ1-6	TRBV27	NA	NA	TGTGCCAGCAGTTTATCGGGGGGGAGTTCACCCCTCCACTTT	CASSLSGGSSPLHF
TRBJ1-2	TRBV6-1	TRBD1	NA	TGTGCCAGCAGTGAAGCGCGACAGGGGGCTTTTGGTGGCTATGGCTACACCTTC	CASSEARQGAFGGYGYTF
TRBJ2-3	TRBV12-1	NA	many	TGTGCCAGCAGCTTTGCCCCCCCTAGCACAGATACGCAGTATTTT	CASSFAPPSTDTQYF
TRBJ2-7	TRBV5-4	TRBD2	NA	TGTGCCAGCAGCTTGAAAGGACTAGCGGTATACGAGCAGTACTTC	CASSLKGLAVYEQYF
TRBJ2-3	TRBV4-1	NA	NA	TGCGCCAGCAGCCAAGACGGGCGGACTAGCACAGATACGCAGTATTTT	CASSQDGRTSTDTQYF
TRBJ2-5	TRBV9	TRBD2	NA	TGTGCCAGCAGCGTAGGGCCAGCGGGACGGGAGACCCAGTACTTC	CASSVGPAGRETQYF
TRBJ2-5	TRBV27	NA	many	TGTGCCAGCAGAGTTCGCGGACAAGAGACCCAGTACTTC	CASRVRGQETQYF
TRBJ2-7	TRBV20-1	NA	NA	TGCAGTGCTACGGCCTCCTACGAGCAGTACTTC	CSATASYEQYF
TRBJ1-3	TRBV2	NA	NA	TGTGCCAGCAGCCCCCCAGCCAGATCTGGAAACACCATATATTTT	CASSPPARSGNTIYF
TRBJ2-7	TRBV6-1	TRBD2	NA	TGTGCCAGCACCGTCTCCCTAGCGGGAATCAACGAGCAGTACTTC	CASTVSLAGINEQYF
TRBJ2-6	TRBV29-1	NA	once	TGCAGCGTTGAACAAGGGGCTGGGGCCAACGTCCTGACTTTC	CSVEQGAGANVLTF
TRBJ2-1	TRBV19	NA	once	TGTGCCAGTAGTATTCGGCACCCGGGCAATGAGCAGTTCTTC	CASSIRHPGNEQFF